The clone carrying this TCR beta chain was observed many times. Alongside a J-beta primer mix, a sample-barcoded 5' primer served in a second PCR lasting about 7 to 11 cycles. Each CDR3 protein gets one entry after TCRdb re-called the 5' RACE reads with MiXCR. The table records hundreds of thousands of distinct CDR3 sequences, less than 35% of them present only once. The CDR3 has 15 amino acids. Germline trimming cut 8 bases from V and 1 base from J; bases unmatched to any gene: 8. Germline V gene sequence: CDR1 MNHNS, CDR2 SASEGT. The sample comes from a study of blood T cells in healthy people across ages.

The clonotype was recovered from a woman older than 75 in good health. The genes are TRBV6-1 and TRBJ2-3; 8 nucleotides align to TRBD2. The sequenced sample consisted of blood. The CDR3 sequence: CASGVAGRGTDTQYF. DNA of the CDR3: TGTGCCAGCGGGGTAGCGGGGAGAGGCACAGATACGCAGTATTTT.